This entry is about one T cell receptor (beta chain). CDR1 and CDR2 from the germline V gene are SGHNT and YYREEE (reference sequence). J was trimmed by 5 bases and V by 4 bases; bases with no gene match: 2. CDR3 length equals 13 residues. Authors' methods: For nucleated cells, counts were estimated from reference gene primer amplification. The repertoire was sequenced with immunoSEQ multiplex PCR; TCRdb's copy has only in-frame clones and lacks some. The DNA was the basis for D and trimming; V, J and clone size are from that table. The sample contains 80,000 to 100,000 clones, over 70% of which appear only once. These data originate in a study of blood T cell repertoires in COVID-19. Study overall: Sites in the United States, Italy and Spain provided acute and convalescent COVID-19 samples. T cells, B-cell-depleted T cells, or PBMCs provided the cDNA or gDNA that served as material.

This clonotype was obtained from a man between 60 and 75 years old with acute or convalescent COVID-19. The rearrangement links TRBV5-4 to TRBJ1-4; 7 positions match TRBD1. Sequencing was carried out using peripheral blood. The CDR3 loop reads CASSQDRNEKLFF. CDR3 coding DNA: TGTGCCAGCAGCCAGGACAGGAATGAAAAACTGTTTTTT.